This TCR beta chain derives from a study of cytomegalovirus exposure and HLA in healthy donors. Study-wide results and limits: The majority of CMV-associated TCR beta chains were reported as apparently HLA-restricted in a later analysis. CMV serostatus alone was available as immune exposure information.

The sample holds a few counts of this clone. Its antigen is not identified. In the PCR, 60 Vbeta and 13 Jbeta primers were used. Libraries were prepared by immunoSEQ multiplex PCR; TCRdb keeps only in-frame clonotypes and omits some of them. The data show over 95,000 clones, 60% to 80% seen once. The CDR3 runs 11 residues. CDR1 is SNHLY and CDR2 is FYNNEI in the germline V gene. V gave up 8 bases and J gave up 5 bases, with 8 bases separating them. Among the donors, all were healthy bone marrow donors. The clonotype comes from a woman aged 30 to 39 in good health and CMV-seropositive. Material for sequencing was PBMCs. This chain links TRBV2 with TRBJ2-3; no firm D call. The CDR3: CASLYLDTQYF. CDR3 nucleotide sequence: TGTGCCAGCCTGTATCTAGATACGCAGTATTTT.